This T cell receptor beta chain appears in the sequencing data of a study of metastatic and nonmetastatic thyroid tumors. For the study at large: Repertoires of blood and of tissue (tumor or nodule) from malignant and benign thyroid patients were compared.

This clone was seen repeatedly, ten times or more. Its target is unknown. The same CDR3 arises from other DNA sequences in this sample as well. Per the authors' pipeline: The authors used CDR3 differences across clinicopathological groups to build a distant-metastasis classifier for papillary thyroid cancer. TCRdb reanalyzed the PCR reads with MiXCR. The V and J calls shown here were made by TCRdb, not taken from the authors' results. This sample has more than 70,000 clones, with 8.6% found just once. The CDR3 loop spans 14 amino acids. V shed 0 bases and J shed 4 bases, with 9 bases lying between them. Germline CDR1 is LNHDA and CDR2 is SQIVND (reference sequence). Until they underwent thyroid surgery, no patient had received any treatment. Study-wide findings and caveats: It was reported that TCR beta diversity was significantly higher in malignant thyroid tumors than benign nodules, in blood and tumor.

This clonotype was sampled from a female donor with papillary thyroid cancer or a benign thyroid nodule (not recorded which). Some clones in this sample may be carry-over from other donors' samples. Input material: blood. V is TRBV19 and J is TRBJ1-1; no clear D. CDR3 protein: CASSIDLWGTEAFF. The CDR3 bases are TGTGCCAGTAGTATAGATCTTTGGGGCACTGAAGCTTTCTTT.